This T cell receptor (beta chain) was recovered during a study of cytomegalovirus exposure and HLA in healthy donors. This CDR3 region has 15 residues. CDR1 and CDR2 from the germline V gene are SEHNR and FQNEAQ (reference sequence). With V trimmed by 3 bases and J by 0 bases, 4 bases remained unmatched. Primers for the PCR totalled 60 Vbeta and 13 Jbeta. Clones were read by immunoSEQ multiplex PCR, and TCRdb kept only the in-frame ones, dropping some. There are more than 90,000 clones in the sample; about 66% occur only once, and more than 5% lies in the top ten. Study-wide results and limits: Presence/absence analysis assumed near-uniform sequencing depth across donors. According to reports, the classifier identified cytomegalovirus status with high specificity and sensitivity. Follow-up analysis later connected one missense variant in DCLRE1C with trimming of TCR beta V- and J-genes.

This clone turned up a few times. What it binds is not known. Material for sequencing was PBMCs. This clonotype was sampled from a boy between 5 and 17 years old in good health and CMV-seropositive. The chain couples TRBV7-9 to TRBJ1-1; 7 bases agree with TRBD1. The CDR3 nucleotides read TGTGCCAGCAGCTTCTGGGACAGACTGAACACTGAAGCTTTCTTT. Residues: CASSFWDRLNTEAFF.